These T cell receptor beta chains were read from a single sample in a study of T cell repertoires in cytomegalovirus infection. In TCRdb, the reads were re-called with MiXCR into one record per CDR3 protein. Of fewer than 250,000 distinct CDR3 sequences in the sample, roughly 20% were seen once. Specimen: CD8+ T cells from PBMCs. These TCRs come from a human donor in good health (CMV status not recorded). Some clones in this sample may be carry-over from other donors' samples. The CDR3 runs from the conserved cysteine through the conserved F or W. The D gene is left open where the match is weak. The size entry is marked missing in some rows and otherwise reads once, few, many or a size class.

TRBV6-2/TRBV6-3	TRBJ1-1	11	.	many	CASSYSTEAFF	TGTGCCAGCAGTTACTCTACTGAAGCTTTCTTT
TRBV15	TRBJ1-1	11	.	.	CATGGNTEAFF	TGTGCCACCGGTGGGAACACTGAAGCTTTCTTT
TRBV13	TRBJ2-1	18	TRBD2	.	CASSRGAGGPRSYNEQFF	TGTGCCAGCAGCCGCGGAGCGGGGGGGCCCAGGTCCTACAATGAGCAGTTCTTC
TRBV7-9	TRBJ1-5	18	.	few	CAIAGPQGDRYSNQPQHF	TGTGCCATAGCAGGTCCCCAGGGAGACCGGTATAGCAATCAGCCCCAGCATTTT
TRBV29-1	TRBJ1-2	12	TRBD1	few	CSAKGQGEGYTF	TGCAGCGCCAAGGGACAGGGAGAAGGCTACACCTTC
TRBV7-6	TRBJ1-5	18	TRBD1	few	CASSLGTGGPGSNQPQHF	TGTGCCAGCAGCTTAGGGACAGGGGGTCCCGGTTCCAATCAGCCCCAGCATTTT
TRBV11-2	TRBJ2-7	15	TRBD1	.	CASSHGQGPSYEQYF	TGTGCCAGCAGTCATGGACAGGGGCCCTCCTACGAGCAGTACTTC
TRBV2	TRBJ1-3	14	.	few	CASSDWGGGNTIYF	TGTGCCAGCAGTGACTGGGGTGGAGGAAACACCATATATTTT
TRBV20-1	TRBJ2-7	13	.	.	CSATPISTYEQYF	TGCAGTGCCACACCGATTTCGACCTACGAGCAGTACTTC
TRBV28	TRBJ2-3	10	.	many	CASSSDTQYF	TGTGCCAGCAGCTCAGATACGCAGTATTTT
TRBV7-8	TRBJ2-1	13	.	many	CASSLSSGNEQFF	TGTGCCAGCAGCTTAAGCTCCGGCAATGAGCAGTTCTTC
TRBV7-9	TRBJ2-6	18	.	.	CASSSPKTRGPGANVLTF	TGTGCCAGCAGCTCCCCGAAAACCAGGGGCCCTGGGGCCAACGTCCTGACTTTC
TRBV3-1	TRBJ2-1	17	TRBD2	.	CASSQDLPLAGDNEQFF	TGTGCCAGCAGCCAAGATCTTCCGTTAGCGGGGGACAATGAGCAGTTCTTC
TRBV2	TRBJ2-1	15	.	many	CASSDVGSSRDEQFF	TGTGCCAGCAGTGATGTAGGGTCTAGTAGAGATGAGCAGTTCTTC
TRBV2	TRBJ1-1	14	.	once	CASKQGPMNTEAFF	TGTGCCAGCAAACAGGGACCCATGAACACTGAAGCTTTCTTT
TRBV2	TRBJ2-7	16	.	.	CASSDGGGLAPYEQYF	TGTGCCAGCAGTGATGGTGGGGGTTTGGCCCCCTACGAGCAGTACTTC
TRBV2	TRBJ2-3	14	TRBD1	.	CASRRTGGIDTQYF	TGTGCCAGCAGACGGACAGGGGGCATAGATACGCAGTATTTT
TRBV6-2/TRBV6-3	TRBJ1-2	15	TRBD1	many	CASSYIRDRRNGYTF	TGTGCCAGCAGTTACATACGGGACAGGCGGAATGGCTACACCTTC
TRBV30	TRBJ2-5	13	.	once	CAWSTTTWETQYF	TGTGCCTGGAGTACTACAACCTGGGAGACCCAGTACTTC
TRBV6-5	TRBJ2-7	14	.	few	CASSYWRLSYEQYF	TGTGCCAGCAGTTACTGGCGACTGAGCTACGAGCAGTACTTC
TRBV6-2/TRBV6-3	TRBJ2-3	11	.	few	CASRGMDTQYF	TGTGCCAGCCGAGGCATGGATACGCAGTATTTT
TRBV29-1	TRBJ2-1	12	.	.	CSAVWGYNEQFF	TGCAGCGCTGTGTGGGGATACAATGAGCAGTTCTTC
TRBV13	TRBJ1-1	12	.	.	CASSRGRAEAFF	TGTGCCAGCAGCCGCGGGAGGGCTGAAGCTTTCTTT
TRBV7-9	TRBJ2-1	11	.	few	CASSLDVEQFF	TGTGCCAGCAGCTTAGATGTTGAGCAGTTCTTC
TRBV7-9	TRBJ1-1	15	TRBD1	.	CASSPRQGQMLEAFF	TGTGCCAGCAGCCCTAGACAGGGCCAGATGCTAGAAGCTTTCTTT
TRBV7-8	TRBJ1-2	16	TRBD1	few	CASSLAQGAREYGYTF	TGTGCCAGCAGCTTAGCGCAGGGGGCGCGTGAATATGGCTACACCTTC
TRBV7-6	TRBJ2-7	14	.	.	CASSLVAGVSEQYF	TGTGCCAGCAGCTTAGTGGCAGGGGTATCCGAGCAGTACTTC
TRBV2	TRBJ2-3	15	.	.	CASSAGLEITDTQYF	TGTGCCAGCAGCGCGGGACTGGAGATCACAGATACGCAGTATTTT
TRBV7-4	TRBJ2-7	13	.	.	CASSPPTNYEQYF	TGTGCCAGCAGCCCGCCGACGAACTACGAGCAGTACTTC
TRBV12-3/TRBV12-4	TRBJ2-2	15	TRBD1	many	CASSLGQGDTGELFF	TGTGCCAGCAGTTTGGGACAGGGGGACACCGGGGAGCTGTTTTTT
TRBV7-6	TRBJ2-3	16	TRBD1	.	CASSLGYGTDTDTQYF	TGTGCCAGCAGCTTAGGGTATGGGACAGACACAGATACGCAGTATTTT
TRBV19	TRBJ1-5	15	.	.	CASKGGRNSNQPQHF	TGTGCCAGTAAGGGGGGACGGAATAGCAATCAGCCCCAGCATTTT
TRBV20-1	TRBJ2-5	15	.	once	CSAGPRTRLKETQYF	TGCAGTGCTGGGCCCCGGACCAGACTTAAAGAGACCCAGTACTTC
TRBV7-9	TRBJ1-1	13	.	.	CTSSLGPGEEAFF	TGTACCAGCAGCTTAGGACCAGGGGAGGAGGCTTTCTTT
TRBV20-1	TRBJ2-3	16	TRBD2	many	CSASHFSSGGIDTQYF	TGCAGTGCTAGCCATTTTTCTAGCGGGGGGATAGATACGCAGTATTTT
TRBV5-8	TRBJ2-7	15	TRBD1	.	CASSTRQGAIHEQYF	TGTGCCAGCAGCACCAGACAGGGGGCCATCCACGAGCAGTACTTC
TRBV6-6	TRBJ2-7	15	.	.	CASSYFLGPQDEQYF	TGTGCCAGCAGTTACTTCTTGGGACCCCAAGACGAGCAGTACTTC
TRBV10-3	TRBJ1-1	13	.	few	CAIRPTDGTEAFF	TGTGCCATCAGACCAACCGATGGCACTGAAGCTTTCTTT
TRBV19	TRBJ2-1	15	TRBD2	few	CASSAGGGVYNEQFF	TGTGCCAGTAGTGCCGGCGGGGGAGTGTACAATGAGCAGTTCTTC
TRBV7-6	TRBJ1-1	13	.	many	CASTDRINTEAFF	TGTGCCTCAACGGACAGAATTAACACTGAAGCTTTCTTT
TRBV7-9	TRBJ2-7	13	.	few	CASSDSTRNEQYF	TGTGCCAGCAGCGACTCGACCCGGAACGAGCAGTACTTC
TRBV20-1	TRBJ2-1	14	.	.	CSARGADAYNEQFF	TGCAGTGCTAGGGGAGCGGACGCATACAATGAGCAGTTCTTC
TRBV4-1	TRBJ2-3	16	TRBD2	.	CASSQELAGADDTQYF	TGCGCCAGCAGCCAAGAACTAGCGGGGGCAGATGATACGCAGTATTTT
TRBV11-2	TRBJ2-1	16	.	few	CASSLQPGLTYNEQFF	TGTGCCAGCAGCCTACAACCGGGTCTTACCTACAATGAGCAGTTCTTC
TRBV5-1	TRBJ2-7	15	.	.	CASSLEPGLSYEQYF	TGCGCCAGCAGCTTGGAGCCAGGGTTGTCCTACGAGCAGTACTTC
TRBV7-6	TRBJ1-6	17	.	many	CASSLSSFLSYNSPLHF	TGTGCCAGCAGCTTATCGAGCTTTCTGTCCTATAATTCACCCCTCCACTTT
TRBV28	TRBJ2-5	14	TRBD2	.	CASSLVLAGPESYF	TGTGCCAGCAGTTTAGTCCTAGCGGGTCCTGAATCGTACTTC
TRBV11-2	TRBJ2-1	13	.	few	CASYGLSYNEQFF	TGTGCCTCCTATGGGCTCTCCTACAATGAGCAGTTCTTC
TRBV12-3/TRBV12-4	TRBJ1-2	15	TRBD1	.	CASLGQVGANYGYTF	TGTGCCAGCCTCGGACAGGTCGGAGCTAACTATGGCTACACCTTC
TRBV5-6	TRBJ1-4	14	.	.	CASSLLRGNEKLFF	TGTGCCAGCAGCTTGCTACGGGGTAATGAAAAACTGTTTTTT
TRBV12-3/TRBV12-4	TRBJ1-4	11	.	many	CASSFGEKLFF	TGTGCCAGCAGTTTCGGAGAAAAACTGTTTTTT
TRBV4-2	TRBJ2-1	15	TRBD2	many	CASSQESGVHNEQFF	TGTGCCAGCAGCCAAGAAAGCGGGGTCCACAATGAGCAGTTCTTC
TRBV19	TRBJ2-1	13	.	few	CASSVNSASEQFF	TGTGCCAGTTCGGTCAATTCAGCCTCTGAGCAGTTCTTC